This T cell receptor beta chain originates from a study of blood T cells in healthy people across ages. In the case of this clonotype: At one end, the junction sequence differs from germline, possibly due to a read error.

It was with a sample-barcoded 5' primer and a J-beta primer mix that a second PCR of roughly 7 to 11 cycles was run. TCRdb fed the 5' RACE reads into MiXCR, producing one record per CDR3 protein. The sample yields 1,100,000 or so distinct CDR3 sequences, more than 35% seen once. Germline CDR1 SGHNT, CDR2 YENEEA. This CDR3 has 18 amino acids. Sequenced input: blood. This chain joins TRBV11-3 and TRBJ2-1; 8 positions match TRBD2. Near its end, the DNA agrees better with TRBJ2-7, so the J call may be wrong. The sequence was obtained from a woman aged 55 to 70 in good health. The CDR3 region is CAGSSESGLGRGRIEQYF. The CDR3, as DNA: TGTGCCGGCAGCTCCGAAAGCGGACTGGGTCGCGGGAGGATTGAGCAGTACTTC.